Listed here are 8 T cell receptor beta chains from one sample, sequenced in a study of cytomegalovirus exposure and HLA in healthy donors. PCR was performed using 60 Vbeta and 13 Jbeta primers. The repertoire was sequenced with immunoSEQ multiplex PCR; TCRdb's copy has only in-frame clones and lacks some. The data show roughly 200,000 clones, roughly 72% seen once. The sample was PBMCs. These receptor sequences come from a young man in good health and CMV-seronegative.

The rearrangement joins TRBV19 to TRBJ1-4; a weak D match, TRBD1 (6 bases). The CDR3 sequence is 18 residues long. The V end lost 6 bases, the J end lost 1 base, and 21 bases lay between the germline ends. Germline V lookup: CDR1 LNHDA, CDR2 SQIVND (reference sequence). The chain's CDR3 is CASSSRGFGVGTNEKLFF. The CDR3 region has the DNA TGTGCCAGTAGCTCCAGGGGCTTTGGGGTCGGAACTAATGAAAAACTGTTTTTT. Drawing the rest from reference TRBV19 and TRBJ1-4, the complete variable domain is DGGITQSPKYLFRKEGQNVTLSCEQNLNHDAMYWYRQDPGQGLRLIYYSQIVNDFQKGDIAEGYSVSREKKESFPLTVTSAQKNPTAFYLCASSSRGFGVGTNEKLFFGSGTQLSVL.

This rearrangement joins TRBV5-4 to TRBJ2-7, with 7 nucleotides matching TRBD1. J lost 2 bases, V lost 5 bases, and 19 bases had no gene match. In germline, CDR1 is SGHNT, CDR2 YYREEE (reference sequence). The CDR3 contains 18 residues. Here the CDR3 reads CASSKPGGKRQGAYEQYF. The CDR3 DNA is TGTGCCAGCAGTAAACCAGGAGGTAAGCGACAGGGAGCCTACGAGCAGTACTTC.

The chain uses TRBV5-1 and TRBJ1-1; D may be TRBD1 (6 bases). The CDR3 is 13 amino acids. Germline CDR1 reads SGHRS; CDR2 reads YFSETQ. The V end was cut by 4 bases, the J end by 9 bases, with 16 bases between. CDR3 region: CASSGLPGDKAFF. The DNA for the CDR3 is TGCGCCAGCAGCGGTCTGCCAGGGGATAAAGCTTTCTTT.

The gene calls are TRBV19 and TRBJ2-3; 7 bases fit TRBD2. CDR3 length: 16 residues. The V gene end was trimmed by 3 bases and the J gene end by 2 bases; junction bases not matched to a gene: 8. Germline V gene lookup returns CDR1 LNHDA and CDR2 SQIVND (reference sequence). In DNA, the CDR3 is TGTGCCAGTAGTATCGGCCTAGCGGTTATCACAGATACGCAGTATTTT. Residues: CASSIGLAVITDTQYF. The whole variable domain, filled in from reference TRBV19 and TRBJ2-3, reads DGGITQSPKYLFRKEGQNVTLSCEQNLNHDAMYWYRQDPGQGLRLIYYSQIVNDFQKGDIAEGYSVSREKKESFPLTVTSAQKNPTAFYLCASSIGLAVITDTQYFGPGTRLTVL.

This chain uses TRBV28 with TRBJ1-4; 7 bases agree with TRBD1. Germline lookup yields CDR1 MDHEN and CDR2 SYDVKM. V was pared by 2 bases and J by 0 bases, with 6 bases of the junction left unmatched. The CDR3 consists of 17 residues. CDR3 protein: CASSLNQGVTTNEKLFF. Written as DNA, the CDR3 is TGTGCCAGCAGTTTAAACCAGGGGGTAACAACTAATGAAAAACTGTTTTTT.

In DNA form, the CDR3 reads TGTGCCAGCAGACCTACAACAGGGGGCGCTTCCGAAAGACCCTACGAGCAGTACTTC. Its translation is CASRPTTGGASERPYEQYF. The chain is built from TRBV7-2 and TRBJ2-7; TRBD1 matches 9 bases. Germline V lookup: CDR1 SGHTA, CDR2 FQGNSA. This CDR3 is 19 amino acids long. J gave up 2 bases and V 6 bases, and 20 bases lay outside the gene matches.

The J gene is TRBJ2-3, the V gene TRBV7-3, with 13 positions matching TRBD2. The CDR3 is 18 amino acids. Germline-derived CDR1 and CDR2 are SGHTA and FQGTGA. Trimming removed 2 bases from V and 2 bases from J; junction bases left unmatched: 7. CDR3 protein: CASSLDRGLAGATDTQYF. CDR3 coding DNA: TGTGCCAGCAGCTTAGATCGCGGACTAGCGGGAGCCACAGATACGCAGTATTTT.

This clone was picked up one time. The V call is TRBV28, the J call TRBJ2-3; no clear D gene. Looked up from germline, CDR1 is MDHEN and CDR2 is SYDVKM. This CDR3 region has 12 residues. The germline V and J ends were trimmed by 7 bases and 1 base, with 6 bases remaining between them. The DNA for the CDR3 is TGTGCCAGCACCCAGGGCACAGATACGCAGTATTTT. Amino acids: CASTQGTDTQYF.